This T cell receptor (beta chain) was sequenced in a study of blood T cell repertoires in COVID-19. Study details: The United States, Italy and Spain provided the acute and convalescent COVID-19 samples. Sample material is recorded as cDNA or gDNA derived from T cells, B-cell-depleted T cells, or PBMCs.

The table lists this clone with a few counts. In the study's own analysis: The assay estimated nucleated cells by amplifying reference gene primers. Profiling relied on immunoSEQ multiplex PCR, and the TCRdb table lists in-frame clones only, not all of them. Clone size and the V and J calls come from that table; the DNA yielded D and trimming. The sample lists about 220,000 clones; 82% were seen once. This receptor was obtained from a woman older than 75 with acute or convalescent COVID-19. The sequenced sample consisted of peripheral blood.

The CDR3 DNA reads as TGTGCCAGTAGTATGCAGGTGGCCTATGGCTACACCTTC. This translates into CASSMQVAYGYTF. This sequence joins TRBV19 and TRBJ1-2; D gene uncertain. Between the trimmed V and J ends, which lost 3 bases and 4 bases, there was a span of 9 bases. This CDR3 is 13 amino acids long. CDR1 LNHDA and CDR2 SQIVND come from the germline V gene (reference sequence).